A selection of T cell receptor beta chains follows, all from one sample in a study of blood T cell repertoires in COVID-19. Some clones are missing from TCRdb's copy, which holds only in-frame ones; the method was immunoSEQ multiplex PCR. The table lists fewer than 250,000 clones, around four fifths of them singletons. The specimen sequenced was peripheral blood. These receptors all come from a woman between 45 and 65 years old with acute or convalescent COVID-19. Each CDR3 is given with its conserved first and last residue. The D gene is left open where the match is weak. Not all rows give a size; the values are once, few, many and, for expanded clones, a class.

d_gene | j_gene | abundance | v_gene | CDR3aa | CDR3nt
TRBD1 | TRBJ1-5 | . | TRBV19 | CASSTSGTGRNQPQHF | TGTGCCAGTAGTACTTCCGGGACAGGGAGGAATCAGCCCCAGCATTTT
. | TRBJ2-5 | . | TRBV5-1 | CASSLQAEETQYF | TGCGCCAGCAGCTTGCAAGCGGAAGAGACCCAGTACTTC
TRBD1 | TRBJ1-5 | . | TRBV7-8 | CASSLGSTGDRNQPQHF | TGTGCCAGCAGCTTAGGCTCCACAGGGGACCGCAATCAGCCCCAGCATTTT
TRBD2 | TRBJ2-1 | . | TRBV6-6 | CASSYFGTSGDNEQFF | TGTGCCAGCAGTTACTTTGGGACTAGCGGGGACAATGAGCAGTTCTTC
. | TRBJ2-7 | . | TRBV30 | CAWSEGTEASEQYF | TGTGCCTGGAGCGAGGGTACGGAGGCGAGCGAGCAGTACTTC
TRBD1 | TRBJ1-2 | . | TRBV28 | CASSRDRGIDGYTF | TGTGCCAGCAGCCGGGACAGGGGAATAGATGGCTACACCTTC
TRBD2 | TRBJ2-1 | . | TRBV6-4 | CASSPSSMAGAPYNEQFF | TGTGCCAGCAGTCCCTCCTCTATGGCGGGAGCCCCTTACAATGAGCAGTTCTTC
. | TRBJ2-7 | . | TRBV6-6 | CATKGARTYEQYF | TGTGCCACCAAGGGAGCACGGACCTACGAGCAGTACTTC
TRBD1 | TRBJ2-7 | . | TRBV27 | CASSLFGTGPFEEGYEQYF | TGTGCCAGCAGTTTATTTGGGACAGGCCCTTTTGAAGAAGGGTACGAGCAGTACTTC
TRBD1 | TRBJ2-7 | . | TRBV20-1 | CSASRDRGPSYEQYF | TGCAGTGCTAGTAGGGACAGGGGACCATCCTACGAGCAGTACTTC
. | TRBJ1-2 | . | TRBV3-1/TRBV3-2 | CASSRPGTPANYGYTF | TGTGCCAGCAGCCGCCCCGGGACACCTGCTAACTATGGCTACACCTTC
. | TRBJ1-6 | . | TRBV27 | CASTPRGNSPLHF | TGTGCCAGCACCCCGCGGGGGAACTCACCCCTCCACTTT
TRBD1 | TRBJ1-2 | . | TRBV4-2 | CASSQVGGQHLYGYTF | TGTGCCAGCAGCCAAGTGGGGGGACAGCATCTATATGGCTACACCTTC
TRBD2 | TRBJ2-3 | . | TRBV6-5 | CASSYSASGRVAQYF | TGTGCCAGCAGTTACTCGGCTAGCGGGAGGGTGGCACAGTATTTT
. | TRBJ1-5 | . | TRBV5-1 | CASSLGDLKSNQPQHF | TGCGCCAGCAGCCTAGGGGACTTAAAAAGTAATCAGCCCCAGCATTTT
TRBD2 | TRBJ2-3 | . | TRBV15 | CATSRGPGLAGAPGTDTQYF | TGTGCCACCAGCAGGGGACCGGGACTAGCGGGAGCCCCGGGCACAGATACGCAGTATTTT
. | TRBJ1-5 | . | TRBV6-5 | CASRSRTSRQPQHF | TGTGCCAGCAGATCCCGGACATCACGTCAGCCCCAGCATTTT
. | TRBJ2-5 | . | TRBV6-5 | CASILTKETQYF | TGTGCCAGCATTTTGACTAAAGAGACCCAGTACTTC
. | TRBJ1-3 | . | TRBV19 | CASSRGLGRGERDGNTIYF | TGTGCCAGTAGTAGGGGCCTCGGCAGGGGTGAAAGAGATGGAAACACCATATATTTT
TRBD1 | TRBJ2-2 | . | TRBV7-8 | CASSLRGTVTGELFF | TGTGCCAGCAGCTTAAGGGGGACAGTGACCGGGGAGCTGTTTTTT
TRBD1 | TRBJ1-1 | . | TRBV29-1 | CSTRQGRGTEAFF | TGCAGCACGAGACAGGGAAGAGGAACTGAAGCTTTCTTT
. | TRBJ1-5 | few | TRBV7-8 | CASSARTEPFNQPQHF | TGTGCCAGCAGCGCACGGACAGAACCATTCAATCAGCCCCAGCATTTT
TRBD1 | TRBJ1-1 | . | TRBV6-6 | CASAETGANTEAFF | TGTGCCAGCGCGGAGACAGGGGCCAACACTGAAGCTTTCTTT
. | TRBJ2-3 | . | TRBV19 | CASSIDRSPDTQYF | TGTGCCAGTAGTATAGACCGGAGCCCAGATACGCAGTATTTT
. | TRBJ2-5 | . | TRBV28 | CASRHVGRGETQYF | TGTGCCAGCAGGCACGTAGGCAGGGGAGAGACCCAGTACTTC
TRBD2 | TRBJ2-1 | . | TRBV7-2 | CASSLGGLVFDEQFF | TGTGCCAGCAGCTTAGGGGGACTAGTATTTGATGAGCAGTTCTTC
TRBD1 | TRBJ2-1 | . | TRBV20-1 | CSASRGTVDNEQFF | TGCAGTGCTAGTAGGGGGACAGTGGACAATGAGCAGTTCTTC